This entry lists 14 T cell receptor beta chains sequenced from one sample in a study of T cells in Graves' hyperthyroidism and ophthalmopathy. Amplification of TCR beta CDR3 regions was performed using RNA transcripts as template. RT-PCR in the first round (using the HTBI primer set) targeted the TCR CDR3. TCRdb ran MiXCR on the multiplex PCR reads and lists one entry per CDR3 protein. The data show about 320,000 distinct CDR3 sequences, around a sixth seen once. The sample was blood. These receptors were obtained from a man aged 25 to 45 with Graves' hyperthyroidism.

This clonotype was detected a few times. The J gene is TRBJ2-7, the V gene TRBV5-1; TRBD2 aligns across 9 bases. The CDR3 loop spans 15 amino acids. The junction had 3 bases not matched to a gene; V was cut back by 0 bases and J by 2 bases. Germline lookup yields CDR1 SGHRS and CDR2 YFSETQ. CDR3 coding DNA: TGCGCCAGCAGCTTGGGACTAGCGGAAACCTACGAGCAGTACTTC. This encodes CASSLGLAETYEQYF.

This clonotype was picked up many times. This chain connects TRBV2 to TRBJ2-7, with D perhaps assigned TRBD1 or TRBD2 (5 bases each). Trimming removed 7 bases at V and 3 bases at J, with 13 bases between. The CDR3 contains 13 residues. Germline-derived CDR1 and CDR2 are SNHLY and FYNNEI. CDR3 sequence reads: CASTRDGSYEQYF. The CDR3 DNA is TGTGCCAGCACCAGGGACGGTAGCTACGAGCAGTACTTC.

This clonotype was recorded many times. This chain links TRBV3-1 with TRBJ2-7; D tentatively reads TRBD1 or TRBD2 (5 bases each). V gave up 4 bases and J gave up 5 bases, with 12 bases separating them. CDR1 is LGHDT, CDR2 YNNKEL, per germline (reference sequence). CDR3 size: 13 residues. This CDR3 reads CASSPPGRNEQYF. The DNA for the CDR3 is TGTGCCAGCAGCCCACCGGGACGTAACGAGCAGTACTTC.

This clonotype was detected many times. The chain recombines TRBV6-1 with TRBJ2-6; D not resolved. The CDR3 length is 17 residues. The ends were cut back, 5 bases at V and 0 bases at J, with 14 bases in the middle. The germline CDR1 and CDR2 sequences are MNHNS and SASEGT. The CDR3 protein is CASSPRPRASGANVLTF. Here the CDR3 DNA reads TGTGCCAGCAGTCCGAGGCCCCGAGCCTCTGGGGCCAACGTCCTGACTTTC.

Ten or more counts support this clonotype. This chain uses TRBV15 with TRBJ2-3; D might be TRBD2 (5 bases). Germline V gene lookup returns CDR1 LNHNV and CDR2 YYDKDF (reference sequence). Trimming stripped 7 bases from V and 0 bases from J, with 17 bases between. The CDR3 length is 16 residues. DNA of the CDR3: TGTGCCACCAAGAGAGGGATTGGGCGGAGCACAGATACGCAGTATTTT. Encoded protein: CATKRGIGRSTDTQYF.

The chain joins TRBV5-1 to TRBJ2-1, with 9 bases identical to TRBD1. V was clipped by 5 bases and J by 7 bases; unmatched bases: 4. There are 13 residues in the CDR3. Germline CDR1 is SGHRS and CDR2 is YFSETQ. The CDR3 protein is CASRTGGRNEQFF. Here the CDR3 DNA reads TGCGCCAGCAGGACAGGGGGTCGGAATGAGCAGTTCTTC.

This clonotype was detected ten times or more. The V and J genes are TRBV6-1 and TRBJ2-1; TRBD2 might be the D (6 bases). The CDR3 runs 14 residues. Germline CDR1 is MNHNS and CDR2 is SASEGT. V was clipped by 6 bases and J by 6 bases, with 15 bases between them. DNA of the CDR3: TGTGCCAGCAGCCCCCCCCTGGAGGGCAATGAGCAGTTCTTC. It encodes CASSPPLEGNEQFF.

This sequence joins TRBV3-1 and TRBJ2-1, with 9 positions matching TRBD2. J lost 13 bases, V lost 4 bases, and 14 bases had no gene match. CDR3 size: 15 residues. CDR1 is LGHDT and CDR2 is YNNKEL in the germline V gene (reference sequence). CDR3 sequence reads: CASSPSEVAGETQFF. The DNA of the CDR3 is TGTGCCAGCAGCCCCTCCGAGGTAGCGGGAGAGACTCAGTTCTTC.

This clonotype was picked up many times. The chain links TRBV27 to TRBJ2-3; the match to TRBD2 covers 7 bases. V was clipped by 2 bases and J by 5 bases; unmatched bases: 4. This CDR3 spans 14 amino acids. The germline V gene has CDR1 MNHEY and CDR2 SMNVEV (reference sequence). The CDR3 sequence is CASSLRLAEDTQYF. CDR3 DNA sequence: TGTGCCAGCAGTTTAAGACTAGCAGAAGATACGCAGTATTTT.

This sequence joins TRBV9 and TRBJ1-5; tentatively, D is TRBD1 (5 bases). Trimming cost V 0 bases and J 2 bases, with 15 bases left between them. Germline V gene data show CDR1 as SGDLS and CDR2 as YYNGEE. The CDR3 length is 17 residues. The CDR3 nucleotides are TGTGCCAGCAGCGTAGTGGACCGGGACGGTCGCAATCAGCCCCAGCATTTT. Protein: CASSVVDRDGRNQPQHF.

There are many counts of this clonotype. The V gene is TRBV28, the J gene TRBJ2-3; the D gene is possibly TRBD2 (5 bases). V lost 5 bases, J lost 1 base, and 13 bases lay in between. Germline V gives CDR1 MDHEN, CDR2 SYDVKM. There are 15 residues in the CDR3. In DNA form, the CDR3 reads TGTGCCAGCAGTACCGGAGGTAGCGGCACAGATACGCAGTATTTT. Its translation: CASSTGGSGTDTQYF.

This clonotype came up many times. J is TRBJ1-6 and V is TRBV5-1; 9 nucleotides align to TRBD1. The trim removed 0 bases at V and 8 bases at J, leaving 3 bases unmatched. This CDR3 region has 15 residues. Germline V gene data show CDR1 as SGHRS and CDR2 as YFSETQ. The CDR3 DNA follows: TGCGCCAGCAGCTTGGAGGGACAGGGTGATTCACCCCTCCACTTT. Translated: CASSLEGQGDSPLHF. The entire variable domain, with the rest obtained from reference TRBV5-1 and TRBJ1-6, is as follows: KAGVTQTPRYLIKTRGQQVTLSCSPISGHRSVSWYQQTPGQGLQFLFEYFSETQRNKGNFPGRFSGRQFSNSRSEMNVSTLELGDSALYLCASSLEGQGDSPLHFGNGTRLTVT.

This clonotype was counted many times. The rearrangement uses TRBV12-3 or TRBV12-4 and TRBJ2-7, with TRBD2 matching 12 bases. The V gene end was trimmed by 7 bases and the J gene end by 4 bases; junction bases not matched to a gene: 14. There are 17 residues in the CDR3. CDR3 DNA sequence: TGTGCCAGCATTGGGGCGAGTCGGGGGACTAGCGGGTACGAGCAGTACTTC. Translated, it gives CASIGASRGTSGYEQYF.

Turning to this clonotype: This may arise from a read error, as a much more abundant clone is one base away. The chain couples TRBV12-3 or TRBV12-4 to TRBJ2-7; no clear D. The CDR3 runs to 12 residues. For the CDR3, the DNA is TGTGCCAGCAGTTTGATATCGTACGGGCAGTACTTC. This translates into CASSLISYGQYF.